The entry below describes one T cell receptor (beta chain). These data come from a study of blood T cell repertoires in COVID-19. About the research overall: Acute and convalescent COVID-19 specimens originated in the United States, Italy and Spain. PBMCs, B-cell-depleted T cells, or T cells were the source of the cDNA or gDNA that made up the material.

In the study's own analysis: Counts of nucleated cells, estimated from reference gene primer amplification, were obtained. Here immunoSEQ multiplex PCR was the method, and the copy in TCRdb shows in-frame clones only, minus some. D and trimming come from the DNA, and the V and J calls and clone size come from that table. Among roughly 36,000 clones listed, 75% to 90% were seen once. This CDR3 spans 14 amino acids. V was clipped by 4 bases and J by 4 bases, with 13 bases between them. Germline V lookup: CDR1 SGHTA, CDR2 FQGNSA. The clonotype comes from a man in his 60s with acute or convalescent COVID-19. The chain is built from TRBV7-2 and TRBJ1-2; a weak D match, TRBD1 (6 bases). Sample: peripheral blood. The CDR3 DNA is TGTGCCAGCAGCTCGCACAGACAGGTCTATGGCTACACCTTC. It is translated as CASSSHRQVYGYTF.